Shown below are 20 T cell receptor beta chains from a single sample sequenced in a study of T cells in Graves' hyperthyroidism and ophthalmopathy. RNA transcripts served as the template for amplifying TCR beta CDR3 regions. Using the HTBI primer set, a first-round RT-PCR was run on the TCR CDR3. TCRdb re-called the multiplex PCR reads through MiXCR, storing one row per CDR3 protein. This table holds roughly 650,000 distinct CDR3 sequences, 16% found once. The sample consisted of blood. The receptor set was obtained from a woman in her thirties or forties with Graves' ophthalmopathy.

The rearrangement uses TRBV12-3 or TRBV12-4 and TRBJ1-1; D is unresolved. V lost 3 bases to trimming and J lost 1 base, with 9 bases between them. The CDR3 length is 14 residues. This CDR3 reads CASSFEQSNTEAFF. The CDR3 DNA reads as TGTGCCAGCAGTTTTGAGCAGTCGAACACTGAAGCTTTCTTT.

The chain employs TRBV9 and TRBJ2-7; D gene ambiguous. The CDR3 is made up of 14 amino acids. From germline, CDR1 is SGDLS and CDR2 YYNGEE. V dropped 1 base and J dropped 1 base, with 9 bases sitting between them. As DNA, the CDR3 is TGTGCCAGCAGCGTATCAGTACCTTCCTACGAGCAGTACTTC. It translates to CASSVSVPSYEQYF. The variable domain in full, with the rest retrieved from reference TRBV9 and TRBJ2-7, is DSGVTQTPKHLITATGQRVTLRCSPRSGDLSVYWYQQSLDQGLQFLIQYYNGEERAKGNILERFSAQQFPDLHSELNLSSLELGDSALYFCASSVSVPSYEQYFGPGTRLTVT.

V usage is TRBV12-3 or TRBV12-4 and J usage is TRBJ2-3, with 11 bases matching TRBD1. The CDR3 covers 16 residues. Trimming took 3 bases from V and 4 from J; bases not matched to a gene: 6. The CDR3 here is CASSLGGTGGADTQYF. Written as DNA, the CDR3 is TGTGCCAGCAGTTTGGGCGGGACAGGGGGAGCAGATACGCAGTATTTT.

Only a few counts were recorded for this clonotype. The chain combines TRBV10-3 with TRBJ2-3; 14 bases are shared with TRBD2. This CDR3 has 16 amino acids. CDR1 and CDR2 from the germline V gene are ENHRY and SYGVKD. Germline trimming cut 5 bases from V and 6 bases from J; bases unmatched to any gene: 7. The DNA of the CDR3 is TGTGCCATCAGTTCCGGGACTAGCGGGAGTCGGGATACGCAGTATTTT. Translating it yields CAISSGTSGSRDTQYF.

The rearrangement links TRBV20-1 to TRBJ1-1; a possible D gene is TRBD1 (5 bases). The CDR3 has 14 residues. Trimming removed 4 bases at V and 4 bases at J, with 16 bases between. The germline V gene has CDR1 DFQATT and CDR2 SNEGSKA (reference sequence). The CDR3 DNA follows: TGCAGTGCTACGAGTCTCCAGGGCGGCACTGAAGCTTTCTTT. As protein: CSATSLQGGTEAFF.

V usage is TRBV19 and J usage is TRBJ1-5; 7 bases line up with TRBD1. V dropped 9 bases and J dropped 4; count of bases not matched to a gene: 12. This CDR3 comprises 15 residues. Germline assignment: CDR1 LNHDA and CDR2 SQIVND (reference sequence). CDR3 sequence (DNA): TGTGCCAGCAGCCTGAACCGACAGGGTAATCAGCCCCAGCATTTT. Its translation: CASSLNRQGNQPQHF.

Comment on this clonotype: Compared with germline, one end of the junction differs, possibly owing to a read error. The chain is built from TRBV3-1 and TRBJ2-4; 7 bases line up with TRBD2. The CDR3 runs 15 residues. CDR1 is LGHDT, CDR2 YNNKEL, per germline (reference sequence). In DNA form, the CDR3 reads TGTGCCAGCAGACAAGCGGGAATCGCCAAAAACATTCAGTACTTC. Translation gives CASRQAGIAKNIQYF. Supplemented by reference TRBV3-1 and TRBJ2-4, the full variable domain reads DTAVSQTPKYLVTQMGNDKSIKCEQNLGHDTMYWYKQDSKKFLKIMFSYNNKELIINETVPNRFSPKSPDKAHLNLHINSLELGDSAVYFCASRQAGIAKNIQYFGAGTRLSVL.

This clonotype was seen repeatedly, ten times or more. The chain links TRBV28 to TRBJ2-7, with 10 bases aligning to TRBD1. The germline gives CDR1 MDHEN, CDR2 SYDVKM. The CDR3 has 15 residues. V shed 5 bases and J 9 bases; nucleotides not matched to a gene: 13. CDR3 amino acids: CASSPSPGQGRVQYF. CDR3 sequence (DNA): TGTGCCAGCAGTCCCTCCCCGGGACAGGGGCGGGTGCAGTACTTC.

This chain uses TRBV5-4 with TRBJ1-2, with 12 positions matching TRBD1. The CDR3 spans 15 residues. Losses at the gene ends were 4 bases for V and 6 bases for J; bases not matched to a gene: 7. Germline V gives CDR1 SGHNT, CDR2 YYREEE (reference sequence). The CDR3 nucleotides are TGTGCCAGCAGCCCGGGGACAGGGGGCTTTAATGGCTACACCTTC. Translated: CASSPGTGGFNGYTF.

In its sample, this clonotype was seen a few times. V is TRBV6-1 and J is TRBJ1-3; D not certain. Trimming removed 5 bases from V and 4 bases from J, with 15 bases in between. Germline V gene lookup returns CDR1 MNHNS and CDR2 SASEGT. This CDR3 spans 15 amino acids. CDR3 loop: CASSPTPEPGNTIYF. For the CDR3, the DNA is TGTGCCAGCAGTCCGACCCCGGAGCCGGGAAACACCATATATTTT.

This clonotype appeared many times. The chain recombines TRBV20-1 with TRBJ2-3; 12 nucleotides match TRBD2. The CDR3 sequence is 16 residues long. V gave up 5 bases and J gave up 10 bases; unmatched junction bases: 16. Germline V CDR1 and CDR2: DFQATT, SNEGSKA (reference sequence). The CDR3 DNA follows: TGCAGTGCTCCACCAAGACTAGCGGGGGCCACCCTAGCGCAGTATTTT. Its translation: CSAPPRLAGATLAQYF.

This clonotype was detected only a few times. CDR3 amino acids: CASSREASSGANVLTF. Here the CDR3 DNA reads TGCGCCAGCAGCCGAGAGGCCAGCTCTGGGGCCAACGTCCTGACTTTC. The V and J genes are TRBV5-1 and TRBJ2-6, with D uncertain. Trimming pared 4 bases from V and 0 bases from J, leaving 11 bases between. In germline, CDR1 is SGHRS, CDR2 YFSETQ. The CDR3 is 16 residues long.

The genes are TRBV3-1 and TRBJ1-5, with D uncertain. Germline lookup yields CDR1 LGHDT and CDR2 YNNKEL (reference sequence). The CDR3 covers 14 residues. With 0 bases removed from V and 6 bases from J, the gap between germline ends came to 9 bases. The CDR3, as DNA: TGTGCCAGCAGCCAAGATCTCGCAAGTCAGCCCCAGCATTTT. It is translated as CASSQDLASQPQHF.

This clonotype was observed at least ten times. The V gene is TRBV30, the J gene TRBJ1-6; D unresolved. The CDR3 runs 12 residues. V was shortened by 1 base and J by 9 bases, with 7 bases between the two germline ends. Germline CDR1 reads GTSNPN; CDR2 reads SVGIG (reference sequence). Here the CDR3 DNA reads TGTGCCTGGAGTGAGAACGTTTCACCCCTCCACTTT. Translation: CAWSENVSPLHF. Supplemented by reference TRBV30 and TRBJ1-6, the full variable domain reads SQTIHQWPATLVQPVGSPLSLECTVEGTSNPNLYWYRQAAGRGLQLLFYSVGIGQISSEVPQNLSASRPQDRQFILSSKKLLLSDSGFYLCAWSENVSPLHFGNGTRLTVT.

The rearrangement joins TRBV6-1 to TRBJ1-6; D gene unclear. Germline CDR1 MNHNS, CDR2 SASEGT. V was clipped by 8 bases and J by 0 bases, with 8 bases between them. CDR3 length: 14 residues. CDR3 sequence: CASSWFSYNSPLHF. The DNA for the CDR3 is TGTGCCAGCTCTTGGTTCTCCTATAATTCACCCCTCCACTTT.

This rearrangement joins TRBV4-2 to TRBJ2-1, with D unclear. TRBJ2-7 matches the DNA end more closely, so the J call is doubtful. Germline-derived CDR1 and CDR2 are LGHNA and YNFKEQ. The CDR3 is 11 amino acids. The CDR3 nucleotides are TGTGCCAGCAGCTCTTACGAAGAGCAGTACTTC. Protein sequence: CASSSYEEQYF.

In its sample, this clonotype was seen a few times. V gene TRBV5-1 combines with J gene TRBJ1-3; D is unresolved. Per the germline V gene, CDR1 is SGHRS and CDR2 is YFSETQ. Trimming shortened V by 1 base and J by 4 bases, and 12 bases separated the two germline ends. The CDR3 consists of 15 residues. DNA for the CDR3: TGCGCCAGCAGCTTGACCACCGGAGGGGGAAACACCATATATTTT. It encodes CASSLTTGGGNTIYF.

This clonotype was picked up many times. V gene TRBV5-1 combines with J gene TRBJ2-7; unclear D gene. V gave up 0 bases and J gave up 3 bases, with 7 bases separating them. The CDR3 is 13 residues long. Germline CDR1 is SGHRS and CDR2 is YFSETQ. CDR3: CASSLGHDYEQYF. The CDR3 nucleotides read TGCGCCAGCAGCTTGGGCCACGACTACGAGCAGTACTTC.

The chain joins TRBV4-1 to TRBJ2-7; D remains ambiguous. V was pared by 1 base and J by 3 bases, with 19 bases between. The CDR3 is 17 residues long. Germline-derived CDR1 and CDR2 are MGHRA and YSYEKL. The CDR3: CASSQGGGAREHYEQYF. CDR3 DNA: TGCGCCAGCAGCCAAGGCGGTGGCGCCCGCGAGCACTACGAGCAGTACTTC.

This clonotype was observed a single time. The chain employs TRBV18 and TRBJ2-7; D is unclear. The germline V and J ends were trimmed by 4 bases and 2 bases, with 9 bases remaining between them. Germline assignment: CDR1 KGHSH and CDR2 LQKENI. CDR3 size: 13 residues. CDR3 in amino acids: CASSRDATYEQYF. For the CDR3, the DNA is TGTGCCAGCTCACGTGACGCCACCTACGAGCAGTACTTC.